Below, 28 T cell receptor beta chains from the same sample are listed, as sequenced in a study of blood T cell repertoires in COVID-19. Sequenced by immunoSEQ multiplex PCR; TCRdb stores in-frame clones only, minus some. The profile shows 150,000 to 180,000 clones, roughly nine tenths of them singletons. The sequenced material came from peripheral blood. The receptors derive from a woman in her seventies with acute or convalescent COVID-19.

V usage is TRBV19 and J usage is TRBJ1-5, with D perhaps matching TRBD1 (5 bases). Germline V gene lookup returns CDR1 LNHDA and CDR2 SQIVND (reference sequence). CDR3 length: 15 residues. V shed 5 bases and J shed 6 bases, with 17 bases lying between them. CDR3 nucleotide sequence: TGTGCCAGTAGTTGGACACAAACGATGGTTCAGCCCCAGCATTTT. It translates to CASSWTQTMVQPQHF.

V usage is TRBV6-5 and J usage is TRBJ1-2; 7 positions agree with TRBD1. The germline CDR1 and CDR2 sequences are MNHEY and SVGAGI. The CDR3 is 15 residues long. The V segment lost 2 bases and the J segment 8 bases; nucleotides outside the gene matches: 11. CDR3 region: CASSYTPRQGKGYTF. DNA for the CDR3: TGTGCCAGCAGTTACACCCCCCGACAGGGTAAAGGCTACACCTTC.

This clone was counted a few times. The chain recombines TRBV19 with TRBJ1-2; 7 nucleotides align to TRBD1. Trimming removed 6 bases from V and 2 bases from J; junction bases left unmatched: 3. Germline assignment: CDR1 LNHDA and CDR2 SQIVND (reference sequence). CDR3 length equals 13 residues. CDR3: CASRTTGNYGYTF. The DNA for the CDR3 is TGTGCCAGTAGGACGACAGGGAACTATGGCTACACCTTC.

The gene calls are TRBV19 and TRBJ1-1; TRBD1 might be the D (6 bases). Germline assignment: CDR1 LNHDA and CDR2 SQIVND (reference sequence). There are 14 residues in the CDR3. The V end was cut by 5 bases, the J end by 0 bases, with 10 bases between. DNA of the CDR3: TGTGCCAGTAGTTCTCAGGGGCTGAACACTGAAGCTTTCTTT. It translates to CASSSQGLNTEAFF.

The chain combines TRBV5-1 with TRBJ2-1; 10 nucleotides match TRBD1. CDR3 length: 15 residues. CDR1 is SGHRS, CDR2 YFSETQ, per germline. V lost 7 bases to trimming and J lost 7 bases; unmatched junction nucleotides: 11. The chain's CDR3 is CASGKTGGGWNEQFF. The CDR3 DNA reads TGCGCCAGCGGAAAGACAGGGGGCGGTTGGAATGAGCAGTTCTTC.

The chain employs TRBV6-5 and TRBJ1-3; D possibly corresponds to TRBD1 (5 bases). The V gene's germline CDR1 is MNHEY and CDR2 SVGAGI. Trimming removed 6 bases at V and 2 bases at J, with 14 bases between. This CDR3 has 15 residues. CDR3 nucleotides: TGTGCCAGCAGGAGGGACTTCGACCCTGGAAACACCATATATTTT. It specifies CASRRDFDPGNTIYF.

The chain carries TRBV6-5 and TRBJ1-6; TRBD1 aligns across 10 bases. The CDR3 runs to 14 residues. The J segment lost 8 bases and the V segment lost 5 bases, leaving 3 bases of the junction unmatched. The V gene's germline CDR1 is MNHEY and CDR2 SVGAGI. CDR3 sequence (DNA): TGTGCCAGCAGTCCGACAGGGGGCTATTCACCCCTCCACTTT. This gives the protein CASSPTGGYSPLHF.

J is TRBJ1-2 and V is TRBV18; 7 bases agree with TRBD1. The CDR3 runs to 16 residues. The germline V gene encodes CDR1 KGHSH and CDR2 LQKENI. The ends lost 3 bases at V and 4 bases at J; junction bases unmatched: 11. CDR3 DNA: TGTGCCAGCTCACCGCCGACAGGGTCTCTCGGCTATGGCTACACCTTC. Its translation is CASSPPTGSLGYGYTF. The full variable domain, its missing parts supplied by reference TRBV18 and TRBJ1-2, is NAGVMQNPRHLVRRRGQEARLRCSPMKGHSHVYWYRQLPEEGLKFMVYLQKENIIDESGMPKERFSAEFPKEGPSILRIQQVVRGDSAAYFCASSPPTGSLGYGYTFGSGTRLTVV.

The J gene is TRBJ1-6, the V gene TRBV7-9, with D maybe TRBD1 (5 bases). The CDR3 extends over 14 amino acids. Per germline, CDR1 SEHNR and CDR2 FQNEAQ (reference sequence). Trimming cost V 5 bases and J 4 bases, with 9 bases left between them. CDR3 protein: CASSQDTYNSPLHF. In nucleotides, the CDR3 is TGTGCCAGCAGCCAGGACACTTATAATTCACCCCTCCACTTT.

The chain is built from TRBV7-3 and TRBJ2-1; 7 bases fit TRBD1. CDR3 length: 14 amino acids. CDR1 and CDR2 from the germline V gene are SGHTA and FQGTGA. Unmatched junction bases numbered 2, after V lost 0 bases and J lost 6 bases. The CDR3 DNA is TGTGCCAGCAGCTTAACCCGACAGGGCAATGAGCAGTTCTTC. Protein sequence: CASSLTRQGNEQFF.

The CDR3 DNA reads TGTGCCTGGAGTGCGGGGGAGACCCAGTACTTC. Its translation is CAWSAGETQYF. J is TRBJ2-5 and V is TRBV30; D possibly corresponds to TRBD2 (5 bases). The V end lost 1 base, the J end lost 5 bases, and 5 bases lay between the germline ends. This CDR3 region has 11 residues. Germline lookup yields CDR1 GTSNPN and CDR2 SVGIG (reference sequence).

The chain recombines TRBV30 with TRBJ1-2, with D hard to call. CDR1 GTSNPN and CDR2 SVGIG come from the germline V gene (reference sequence). V was clipped by 3 bases and J by 6 bases, with 11 bases between them. The CDR3 loop spans 12 amino acids. The CDR3 protein is CAWSGASHGYTF. In DNA, the CDR3 is TGTGCCTGGAGCGGAGCCAGCCATGGCTACACCTTC.

V gene TRBV19 combines with J gene TRBJ1-4, with D possibly being TRBD1 (5 bases). Germline V CDR1 and CDR2: LNHDA, SQIVND (reference sequence). The CDR3 spans 14 residues. The ends were cut back, 2 bases at V and 8 bases at J, with 12 bases in the middle. DNA of the CDR3: TGTGCCAGTAGTATATCTTGGACAAACGAAAAACTGTTTTTT. It encodes CASSISWTNEKLFF.

V usage is TRBV9 and J usage is TRBJ2-3; tentatively, D is TRBD2 (7 bases). CDR3 length: 14 amino acids. Germline V gene lookup returns CDR1 SGDLS and CDR2 YYNGEE. Trimming shortened V by 6 bases and J by 0 bases, and 11 bases separated the two germline ends. In DNA, the CDR3 is TGTGCCAGCACCCGGGGGGCTAGCACAGATACGCAGTATTTT. Its protein product is CASTRGASTDTQYF.

This rearrangement joins TRBV7-9 to TRBJ1-2, with D unclear. The V gene lost 5 bases and the J gene lost 8 bases, with 18 bases spanning the gap. This CDR3 contains 14 residues. Germline CDR1 reads SEHNR; CDR2 reads FQNEAQ (reference sequence). CDR3: CASSAPPPAGGYTF. The CDR3 region has the DNA TGTGCCAGCAGCGCTCCGCCACCCGCGGGAGGCTACACCTTC.

The chain joins TRBV11-1 to TRBJ1-1, with D perhaps matching TRBD1 (5 bases). Per the germline V gene, CDR1 is SGHAT and CDR2 is FQDESV (reference sequence). Trimming removed 9 bases at V and 1 base at J, with 21 bases between. CDR3 size: 16 residues. The CDR3, as DNA: TGTGCCAGTAGAGGCGGGGCAGGGTCCCGGAACACTGAAGCTTTCTTT. It is translated as CASRGGAGSRNTEAFF.

The gene calls are TRBV7-9 and TRBJ1-2; D is perhaps TRBD1 (6 bases). The CDR3 covers 16 residues. Trimming left V 0 bases short and J 0 bases short, with 11 bases between. Germline loops: CDR1 SEHNR, CDR2 FQNEAQ (reference sequence). DNA for the CDR3: TGTGCCAGCAGCTTAGCGCTTGGGGGCGCTAACTATGGCTACACCTTC. Protein product: CASSLALGGANYGYTF.

This chain uses TRBV27 with TRBJ2-2; tentative D call: TRBD1 (5 bases). Germline V gene sequence: CDR1 MNHEY, CDR2 SMNVEV (reference sequence). Trimming cost V 3 bases and J 11 bases, with 13 bases left between them. The CDR3 has 13 amino acids. CDR3 protein: CASSFRQGLELFF. The DNA of the CDR3 is TGTGCCAGCAGTTTTAGGCAGGGCCTAGAGCTGTTTTTT.

This sequence joins TRBV10-1 and TRBJ1-1; D is uncertain. From germline, CDR1 is WNHNN and CDR2 SYGVQD (reference sequence). Between the trimmed V and J ends, which lost 0 bases and 1 base, there was a span of 6 bases. The CDR3 loop spans 14 amino acids. CDR3 nucleotides: TGCGCCAGCAGTGAGTCGATTAGGAACACTGAAGCTTTCTTT. Protein: CASSESIRNTEAFF.

As DNA, the CDR3 is TGTGCCACCAGCAGAGATGACAGGCGATCTGGAAACACCATATATTTT. Translation gives CATSRDDRRSGNTIYF. V and J are TRBV15 and TRBJ1-3; D perhaps matches TRBD1 (6 bases). Germline loops: CDR1 LNHNV, CDR2 YYDKDF (reference sequence). The CDR3 totals 16 residues. Between the trimmed V and J ends, which lost 0 bases and 1 base, there was a span of 10 bases.

The chain combines TRBV19 with TRBJ2-3; 10 bases are shared with TRBD2. J was trimmed by 0 bases and V by 0 bases; bases with no gene match: 12. Germline V lookup: CDR1 LNHDA, CDR2 SQIVND (reference sequence). This CDR3 contains 20 residues. The CDR3 sequence is CASSIDLTSGAYPSTDTQYF. The CDR3 DNA follows: TGTGCCAGTAGTATAGATCTAACTAGCGGGGCTTACCCTAGCACAGATACGCAGTATTTT.

The rearrangement uses TRBV10-3 and TRBJ1-1; D gene uncertain. Germline CDR1 reads ENHRY; CDR2 reads SYGVKD. CDR3 length equals 16 residues. Between the trimmed V and J ends, which lost 2 bases and 0 bases, there was a span of 13 bases. CDR3 DNA: TGTGCCATCAGTGAGAGTGGCAACAGTATGAACACTGAAGCTTTCTTT. This codes for CAISESGNSMNTEAFF.

The chain links TRBV19 to TRBJ1-5; 10 bases agree with TRBD1. The V segment lost 3 bases and the J segment 4 bases; nucleotides outside the gene matches: 9. Germline V gene sequence: CDR1 LNHDA, CDR2 SQIVND (reference sequence). The CDR3 is 17 residues long. CDR3 residues: CASSIVPDRGRNQPQHF. The CDR3 DNA sequence: TGTGCCAGTAGTATTGTCCCAGACAGGGGGCGTAATCAGCCCCAGCATTTT.

The rearrangement links TRBV6-5 to TRBJ2-2, with 10 bases matching TRBD1. The CDR3 length is 16 residues. After removal of 2 bases from V and 4 bases from J, the junction contained 4 bases not matched to a gene. Germline CDR1 MNHEY, CDR2 SVGAGI. CDR3 bases: TGTGCCAGCAGTTACGACAGGGGGCGCTCCACCGGGGAGCTGTTTTTT. Translation gives CASSYDRGRSTGELFF.

The genes are TRBV5-1 and TRBJ1-1; D is unresolved. The CDR3 is 14 residues long. V was pared by 1 base and J by 0 bases, with 7 bases between. The V gene's germline CDR1 is SGHRS and CDR2 YFSETQ. CDR3 sequence (DNA): TGCGCCAGCAGCTTGCCAGATATGAACACTGAAGCTTTCTTT. Translated, it gives CASSLPDMNTEAFF.

The chain links TRBV6-5 to TRBJ2-1, with 7 bases fitting TRBD1. Germline V gene data show CDR1 as MNHEY and CDR2 as SVGAGI. Trimming at V came to 0 bases and at J to 3 bases, leaving 2 bases not matched to a gene. The CDR3 is 15 residues long. CDR3 bases: TGTGCCAGCAGTTACTCCGGGACAGACTACAATGAGCAGTTCTTC. It encodes CASSYSGTDYNEQFF.

This chain uses TRBV27 with TRBJ2-7; D might be TRBD1 (6 bases). CDR3 length: 14 residues. Per germline, CDR1 MNHEY and CDR2 SMNVEV (reference sequence). The V end was cut by 3 bases, the J end by 6 bases, with 15 bases between. CDR3 protein: CASSLLQGWSEQYF. The CDR3, as DNA: TGTGCCAGCAGTTTGTTACAGGGATGGAGCGAGCAGTACTTC.

This clone was counted a single time. The V gene is TRBV12-3 or TRBV12-4, the J gene TRBJ1-1; weak D call: TRBD1 (5 bases). CDR3 length: 13 amino acids. The V end was cut by 7 bases, the J end by 1 base, with 10 bases between. The CDR3 here is CASTRRGNTEAFF. The CDR3 DNA reads TGTGCCAGCACACGGAGGGGGAACACTGAAGCTTTCTTT.